These T cell receptor beta chains were read from a single sample in a study of T-cell memory formation after mild COVID-19. TCRdb called the 5' RACE reads again in MiXCR, with one record for every CDR3 protein. The sample records hundreds of thousands of distinct CDR3 sequences, 15% to 20% being singletons. The sequenced material came from PBMCs or a T cell subset sorted from them (not recorded which). These receptors were collected from an adult woman who had mild COVID-19 (a few samples of this study predate the infection). Cell type and time point are not known. CDR3s include the opening cysteine and the closing phenylalanine or tryptophan. Each record gives: D gene, J gene, V gene, clone size, CDR3 protein, CDR3 DNA. D genes are given only for firm matches. Clone size is shown for a subset of rows, as once, few, many or a class of expanded clone.

D gene: TRBD1
J gene: TRBJ2-4
V gene: TRBV20-1
clone size: NA
CDR3 protein: CSARGTGAPSSIQYF
CDR3 DNA: TGCAGTGCTAGAGGGACAGGTGCCCCAAGTAGCATTCAGTACTTC

D gene: NA
J gene: TRBJ1-5
V gene: TRBV2
clone size: NA
CDR3 protein: CASSGDGWDKNQPQHF
CDR3 DNA: TGTGCCAGCAGTGGGGACGGGTGGGACAAGAATCAGCCCCAGCATTTT

D gene: NA
J gene: TRBJ2-2
V gene: TRBV9
clone size: NA
CDR3 protein: CASSTRLVGTGELFF
CDR3 DNA: TGTGCCAGCAGCACAAGACTAGTGGGCACCGGGGAGCTGTTTTTT

D gene: NA
J gene: TRBJ2-1
V gene: TRBV12-3/TRBV12-4
clone size: NA
CDR3 protein: CASQTFERGEQFF
CDR3 DNA: TGTGCCAGCCAAACCTTCGAGAGGGGCGAGCAGTTCTTC

D gene: NA
J gene: TRBJ2-5
V gene: TRBV7-9
clone size: NA
CDR3 protein: CASSLGPGTEGETQYF
CDR3 DNA: TGTGCCAGCAGCTTAGGGCCGGGAACAGAGGGAGAGACCCAGTACTTC

D gene: TRBD1
J gene: TRBJ2-7
V gene: TRBV4-1
clone size: NA
CDR3 protein: CASSPQTGSYEQYF
CDR3 DNA: TGCGCCAGCAGCCCCCAGACAGGGAGCTACGAGCAGTACTTC

D gene: NA
J gene: TRBJ1-2
V gene: TRBV7-8
clone size: few
CDR3 protein: CASSSTRWGPALGYTF
CDR3 DNA: TGTGCCAGCAGCTCTACCCGATGGGGCCCCGCATTGGGCTACACCTTC

D gene: NA
J gene: TRBJ2-3
V gene: TRBV10-3
clone size: NA
CDR3 protein: CAISASDTQYF
CDR3 DNA: TGTGCCATCAGTGCATCAGATACGCAGTATTTT

D gene: NA
J gene: TRBJ1-4
V gene: TRBV11-2
clone size: NA
CDR3 protein: CASSSRRETGREEKLFF
CDR3 DNA: TGTGCCAGCAGCTCCCGGCGTGAGACAGGCCGTGAGGAAAAACTGTTTTTT

D gene: NA
J gene: TRBJ1-2
V gene: TRBV29-1
clone size: few
CDR3 protein: CSVGAGNYGYTF
CDR3 DNA: TGCAGCGTTGGGGCAGGGAACTATGGCTACACCTTC

D gene: NA
J gene: TRBJ2-3
V gene: TRBV3-1
clone size: NA
CDR3 protein: CASSQDLSDTDTQYF
CDR3 DNA: TGTGCCAGCAGCCAAGATCTCAGTGACACAGATACGCAGTATTTT

D gene: TRBD1
J gene: TRBJ1-1
V gene: TRBV13
clone size: NA
CDR3 protein: CASSSDRRDTEAFF
CDR3 DNA: TGTGCCAGCAGCTCGGACAGGCGAGACACTGAAGCTTTCTTT

D gene: TRBD2
J gene: TRBJ2-5
V gene: TRBV12-3/TRBV12-4
clone size: few
CDR3 protein: CASSLLPRGDQETQYF
CDR3 DNA: TGTGCCAGCAGTCTTCTCCCCCGGGGGGATCAAGAGACCCAGTACTTC

D gene: NA
J gene: TRBJ1-6
V gene: TRBV30
clone size: few
CDR3 protein: CARDGVSYNSPLHF
CDR3 DNA: TGTGCCCGAGACGGGGTATCCTATAATTCACCCCTCCACTTT

D gene: NA
J gene: TRBJ2-3
V gene: TRBV4-1
clone size: many
CDR3 protein: CASSQGDMDTDTQYF
CDR3 DNA: TGCGCCAGCAGCCAAGGGGACATGGACACAGATACGCAGTATTTT

D gene: NA
J gene: TRBJ2-3
V gene: TRBV11-2
clone size: NA
CDR3 protein: CASSLLIDTQYF
CDR3 DNA: TGTGCCAGCAGCCTGCTGATAGATACGCAGTATTTT

D gene: NA
J gene: TRBJ1-1
V gene: TRBV12-3/TRBV12-4
clone size: NA
CDR3 protein: CASSSGGGIPNTEAFF
CDR3 DNA: TGTGCCAGCAGTTCGGGCGGGGGGATACCGAACACTGAAGCTTTCTTT

D gene: NA
J gene: TRBJ2-3
V gene: TRBV20-1
clone size: NA
CDR3 protein: CSARNHRTLYTDTQYF
CDR3 DNA: TGCAGTGCTAGAAATCATCGGACACTTTACACAGATACGCAGTATTTT

D gene: NA
J gene: TRBJ1-1
V gene: TRBV5-1
clone size: few
CDR3 protein: CASSFGSSTEAFF
CDR3 DNA: TGCGCCAGCAGCTTTGGCAGTAGCACTGAAGCTTTCTTT

D gene: NA
J gene: TRBJ2-7
V gene: TRBV5-1
clone size: few
CDR3 protein: CASSLEGLPVYEQYF
CDR3 DNA: TGCGCCAGCAGCTTGGAGGGACTGCCGGTGTACGAGCAGTACTTC

D gene: NA
J gene: TRBJ1-1
V gene: TRBV7-6
clone size: NA
CDR3 protein: CASSLWTTANTEAFF
CDR3 DNA: TGTGCCAGCAGCTTATGGACAACGGCGAACACTGAAGCTTTCTTT

D gene: NA
J gene: TRBJ2-7
V gene: TRBV5-4
clone size: NA
CDR3 protein: CASSRFSYEQYF
CDR3 DNA: TGTGCCAGCAGCCGGTTCTCCTACGAGCAGTACTTC

D gene: TRBD2
J gene: TRBJ2-1
V gene: TRBV7-6
clone size: few
CDR3 protein: CASSLIRFDGGTYNEQFF
CDR3 DNA: TGTGCCAGCAGCCTCATCAGGTTCGACGGGGGGACCTACAATGAGCAGTTCTTC

D gene: NA
J gene: TRBJ2-1
V gene: TRBV12-3/TRBV12-4
clone size: few
CDR3 protein: CASSPSSPRDNEQFF
CDR3 DNA: TGTGCCAGCAGTCCATCTTCCCCTAGGGACAATGAGCAGTTCTTC

D gene: NA
J gene: TRBJ1-5
V gene: TRBV3-1
clone size: NA
CDR3 protein: CASSQDIDQPQHF
CDR3 DNA: TGTGCCAGCAGCCAAGATATCGATCAGCCCCAGCATTTT

D gene: NA
J gene: TRBJ2-7
V gene: TRBV12-3/TRBV12-4
clone size: NA
CDR3 protein: CASTPTGSVSEQYF
CDR3 DNA: TGTGCCAGCACCCCGACAGGATCTGTCTCCGAGCAGTACTTC

D gene: TRBD2
J gene: TRBJ2-1
V gene: TRBV7-9
clone size: NA
CDR3 protein: CASSSSGAGGNEQFF
CDR3 DNA: TGTGCCAGCAGCTCGAGCGGGGCGGGGGGCAATGAGCAGTTCTTC

D gene: TRBD2
J gene: TRBJ2-3
V gene: TRBV4-2
clone size: few
CDR3 protein: CASSQVLAGVSDTQYF
CDR3 DNA: TGTGCCAGCAGCCAAGTTCTAGCGGGAGTGAGTGATACGCAGTATTTT

D gene: TRBD2
J gene: TRBJ2-3
V gene: TRBV5-1
clone size: many
CDR3 protein: CASSRAGGPADTQYF
CDR3 DNA: TGCGCCAGCAGCCGTGCGGGGGGGCCGGCAGATACGCAGTATTTT

D gene: NA
J gene: TRBJ2-7
V gene: TRBV10-3
clone size: NA
CDR3 protein: CAISASYEQYF
CDR3 DNA: TGTGCCATCAGTGCCTCCTACGAGCAGTACTTC

D gene: TRBD1
J gene: TRBJ1-1
V gene: TRBV29-1
clone size: NA
CDR3 protein: CSVETFTGGNTEAFF
CDR3 DNA: TGCAGCGTTGAAACGTTTACAGGGGGGAACACTGAAGCTTTCTTT

D gene: TRBD2
J gene: TRBJ2-1
V gene: TRBV4-3
clone size: few
CDR3 protein: CASSQVTRGGEQFF
CDR3 DNA: TGCGCCAGCAGCCAAGTGACCCGCGGGGGTGAGCAGTTCTTC

D gene: TRBD2
J gene: TRBJ2-2
V gene: TRBV7-6
clone size: NA
CDR3 protein: CASSLLLAGSNTGELFF
CDR3 DNA: TGTGCCAGCAGCTTACTCCTAGCGGGATCGAACACCGGGGAGCTGTTTTTT

D gene: NA
J gene: TRBJ2-1
V gene: TRBV20-1
clone size: few
CDR3 protein: CSARRGQNNEQFF
CDR3 DNA: TGCAGTGCTAGGAGAGGGCAGAACAATGAGCAGTTCTTC

D gene: NA
J gene: TRBJ2-5
V gene: TRBV6-5
clone size: NA
CDR3 protein: CASSYSGRDQETQYF
CDR3 DNA: TGTGCCAGCAGTTACTCGGGCAGGGACCAAGAGACCCAGTACTTC

D gene: TRBD1
J gene: TRBJ2-1
V gene: TRBV12-3/TRBV12-4
clone size: few
CDR3 protein: CASSPTGREQFF
CDR3 DNA: TGTGCCAGCAGTCCGACAGGGCGTGAGCAGTTCTTC

D gene: NA
J gene: TRBJ2-5
V gene: TRBV7-9
clone size: NA
CDR3 protein: CASSLGDYPSTQYF
CDR3 DNA: TGTGCCAGCAGCTTAGGAGATTACCCGTCCACCCAGTACTTC

D gene: NA
J gene: TRBJ2-3
V gene: TRBV20-1
clone size: few
CDR3 protein: CSAARLTTDTQYF
CDR3 DNA: TGCAGTGCTGCGCGGCTTACCACAGATACGCAGTATTTT

D gene: NA
J gene: TRBJ2-5
V gene: TRBV30
clone size: NA
CDR3 protein: CAWSRGKASEPTAQYF
CDR3 DNA: TGTGCCTGGAGTAGGGGGAAGGCTAGCGAACCCACGGCCCAGTACTTC